This paragraph covers one T cell receptor (beta chain) sequence. Its antigen remains unidentified. Per-base qualities were not stored, and no clone one base away is much larger. The trial excluded patients who had a history of autoimmune disease or were on systemic immunosuppression. Peripheral blood for TCR sequencing was drawn from every dose cohort at baseline, at cycle 4 day 1 and at cycle 7 day 1. Samples were obtained from an open-label, multicenter, first-in-human phase I dose-escalation trial of ivuxolimab. The trial enrolled adults with locally advanced or metastatic head and neck squamous cell, hepatocellular, melanoma or renal cell carcinoma. CD4+ and CD8+ T cells were sorted separately from peripheral blood before TCR sequencing. This record belongs to a study of OX40 agonist ivuxolimab in advanced cancers. For the wider study: Ivuxolimab was a fully human IgG2 agonistic monoclonal antibody targeting the costimulatory receptor OX40 (CD134). Prior anti-PD-1, anti-PD-L1 or anti-CTLA-4 therapy was permitted, and checkpoint inhibitors had been received by less than 45% of dose-escalation patients. Three dose-escalation patients achieved partial responses, one with hepatocellular carcinoma and two with cutaneous melanoma. The paper describes the monotherapy dose-escalation part (N ≈ 49 patients) of the phase I trial of ivuxolimab. The purpose of peripheral TCRbeta sequencing was to test whether ivuxolimab changed TCR sequence diversity and led to clonal T-cell expansion. Of the roughly 52 dose-escalation patients, hepatocellular carcinoma was present in approximately 20, melanoma in approximately 15, renal cell carcinoma in 9 and head and neck cancer in 9. A male proportion of almost 85% and a mean age of 60 years, ranging from 23 to 79, were recorded for the dose-escalation cohort. Intravenous ivuxolimab was administered to patients every 2 weeks at six dose levels: 0.01, 0.1, 0.3, 1.5, 3 and 10 mg/kg. On the study overall, not on this receptor specifically: Clonal expansion of both CD4+ and CD8+ blood T cells was observed from baseline to week 6 at doses 0.1 to 3.0 mg/kg. After ivuxolimab, more expanded clones were found on average in CD8+ T cells than in CD4+ T cells. The antigen specificity of the peripheral T cells that underwent clonal expansion was not determined. Partial responders in the 0.1-3.0 mg/kg groups had among the lowest normalized peripheral clonal expansion, especially among CD8+ T cells. Low levels of normalized T-cell clonal expansion were also shown by some nonresponding patients.

To sequence the TCRbeta CDR3 region, genomic DNA was isolated from the sorted cells. The immunoSEQ Assay was used to sequence the TCRbeta CDR3 regions. Imported from immuneACCESS, the table was reduced by TCRdb to in-frame sequences with V and J called. These copies leave out some clones; in studies compared against another copy, an unresolved V gene accounts for under half, and the cause of the remainder is not known. The sample table lists about 45,000 clones, roughly 84% of them with a count of one. Around 16% of the sample is held by the ten biggest clonotypes. This TCR was recovered from an adult with an advanced solid tumor such as melanoma, head and neck, liver or kidney cancer. The material sequenced was CD4+ or CD8+ T cells sorted from blood, taken in a trial of the OX40 agonist ivuxolimab.

In nucleotide form, the sequence is TGTGCCAGTGGCTACTCGCTGAACACTGAAGCTTTCTTT. It is translated as CASGYSLNTEAFF. The V and J genes are TRBV19 and TRBJ1-1; confidence is insufficient to name the D gene. V lost 8 bases and J lost 0 bases; the stretch between them is 10 bases long. The CDR3 contains 13 residues, cysteine and phenylalanine counted. Only the CDR3 DNA is retained, 39 bases long and in frame from the first base. The germline V gene (reference sequence) supplies CDR1 LNHDA and CDR2 SQIVND.